The 28 T cell receptor beta chains below come from one sample, sequenced in a study of T cells after yellow fever vaccination. TCRdb processed the 5' RACE reads anew with MiXCR; each CDR3 protein has one entry. The table includes about 140,000 distinct CDR3 sequences, 6.6% detected once. Sequenced here: CD4+ T cells sorted from PBMCs, sampled 10 days after the yellow fever booster vaccination. The receptor source for this set is a man aged 25 to 40 who received the YFV17D yellow fever vaccine.

About this clonotype: Compared with germline, one end of the junction differs, possibly owing to a read error. V is TRBV27 and J is TRBJ2-1; 8 nucleotides match TRBD2. Germline CDR1 reads MNHEY; CDR2 reads SMNVEV (reference sequence). CDR3 size: 16 residues. CDR3 sequence: CASRRLASRSYNGQFF. CDR3 nucleotide sequence: TGTGCCAGCAGACGACTAGCGAGTAGGTCCTACAATGGGCAGTTCTTC.

The rearrangement uses TRBV6-2 or TRBV6-3 and TRBJ1-1; 7 bases are shared with TRBD1. V shed 0 bases, J shed 1 base, and the junction held 2 bases outside the gene matches. Looked up from germline, CDR1 is MNHEY and CDR2 is SVGEGT. This CDR3 spans 15 amino acids. CDR3 sequence (DNA): TGTGCCAGCAGTTACTCGGACAGGCCGAACACTGAAGCTTTCTTT. As protein: CASSYSDRPNTEAFF.

The genes are TRBV7-2 and TRBJ2-7; the match to TRBD2 covers 10 bases. V gave up 1 base and J gave up 3 bases; unmatched junction bases: 6. The CDR3 is made up of 16 amino acids. Germline values: CDR1 SGHTA, CDR2 FQGNSA. CDR3 residues: CASSLGLAGVGYEQYF. The CDR3 nucleotides read TGTGCCAGCAGCTTAGGTCTAGCGGGAGTTGGCTACGAGCAGTACTTC.

This clonotype was picked up many times. The chain uses TRBV7-2 and TRBJ2-1; D remains ambiguous. Germline-derived CDR1 and CDR2 are SGHTA and FQGNSA. Trimming stripped 5 bases from V and 0 bases from J, with 14 bases between. The CDR3 has 16 amino acids. The CDR3 protein is CASSPSVVSSYNEQFF. The CDR3 region has the DNA TGTGCCAGCAGCCCCTCGGTGGTGAGCTCCTACAATGAGCAGTTCTTC.

This clonotype was detected ten times or more. V gene TRBV30 combines with J gene TRBJ2-7, with D possibly TRBD1 on 6 matching bases. This CDR3 is built from 14 residues. Germline loops: CDR1 GTSNPN, CDR2 SVGIG (reference sequence). The ends were cut back, 3 bases at V and 2 bases at J, with 14 bases in the middle. The CDR3 region has the DNA TGTGCCTGGAGAGAAGACAGGAAGGCCTACGAGCAGTACTTC. The encoded protein is CAWREDRKAYEQYF.

V gene TRBV24-1 combines with J gene TRBJ1-1; 7 bases agree with TRBD1. This CDR3 region has 15 residues. Germline V gene sequence: CDR1 KGHDR, CDR2 SFDVKD. The V gene end was trimmed by 3 bases and the J gene end by 3 bases; junction bases not matched to a gene: 6. The CDR3 region has the DNA TGTGCCACCAGTGATGTGACAGGGAAGGACACTGAAGCTTTCTTT. Translating gives CATSDVTGKDTEAFF.

There are many counts of this clonotype. The chain recombines TRBV10-3 with TRBJ2-1, with D possibly being TRBD1 or TRBD2 (7 bases each). This CDR3 contains 16 residues. Germline V gives CDR1 ENHRY, CDR2 SYGVKD. V was shortened by 8 bases and J by 0 bases, with 17 bases between the two germline ends. The CDR3 nucleotides read TGTGCCATCCACCCAGGGGGGGGTAGCTCCTACAATGAGCAGTTCTTC. Translated, it gives CAIHPGGGSSYNEQFF.

This clonotype was seen ten or more times. The chain is built from TRBV28 and TRBJ2-1; D unclear. V was clipped by 4 bases and J by 1 base, with 14 bases between them. The CDR3 extends over 16 amino acids. Germline-derived CDR1 and CDR2 are MDHEN and SYDVKM. The CDR3 coding sequence is TGTGCCAGCAGTTCCCAAACAGTTTGGTCCTACAATGAGCAGTTCTTC. Protein: CASSSQTVWSYNEQFF.

This clonotype occurred many times. V usage is TRBV12-3 or TRBV12-4 and J usage is TRBJ2-5, with D perhaps matching TRBD1 (6 bases). This CDR3 contains 13 residues. Trimming removed 6 bases at V and 3 bases at J, with 11 bases between. The CDR3 reads CASRRTEKETQYF. The DNA of the CDR3 is TGTGCCAGCAGACGGACAGAGAAAGAGACCCAGTACTTC.

This clonotype was counted many times. J is TRBJ2-5 and V is TRBV14, with D maybe TRBD2 (5 bases). The germline gives CDR1 SGHDN, CDR2 FVKESK. The CDR3 consists of 16 residues. The V gene lost 0 bases and the J gene lost 2 bases, with 13 bases spanning the gap. CDR3 nucleotides: TGTGCCAGCAGCCAAGACCTGGGAGTGGGGCAAGAGACCCAGTACTTC. This codes for CASSQDLGVGQETQYF.

This clonotype appeared many times. V is TRBV9 and J is TRBJ2-3, with D hard to call. Trimming took 3 bases from V and 5 from J, leaving 13 bases between them. Germline CDR1 is SGDLS and CDR2 is YYNGEE. The CDR3 is 14 amino acids. The CDR3 nucleotides are TGTGCCAGCAGCGCCCGCTATGGAAAAGATACGCAGTATTTT. It is translated as CASSARYGKDTQYF.

In its sample, this clonotype was seen many times. V is TRBV7-2 and J is TRBJ2-2, with D perhaps matching TRBD1 (8 bases). The germline V and J ends were trimmed by 5 bases and 6 bases, with 19 bases remaining between them. Germline V CDR1 and CDR2: SGHTA, FQGNSA. CDR3 length equals 16 residues. The CDR3 region has the DNA TGTGCCAGCAGCCCCAGGACAGGGACTAACCCCGGGGAGCTGTTTTTT. Its translation: CASSPRTGTNPGELFF.

This clonotype was detected many times. This sequence joins TRBV7-2 and TRBJ2-1, with D possibly being TRBD2 (5 bases). V lost 6 bases and J lost 7, with 22 bases in between. The CDR3 spans 16 residues. CDR1 is SGHTA, CDR2 FQGNSA, per germline. The CDR3, as DNA: TGTGCCAGCAGTTCTCGCGCGAGAGGCCGGAGGAATGAGCAGTTCTTC. It yields the protein CASSSRARGRRNEQFF.

This clonotype was counted at least ten times. The CDR3 bases are TGTGCCTGGAGTACAGGGGGACGACGCACAGATACGCAGTATTTT. Encoded protein: CAWSTGGRRTDTQYF. The chain carries TRBV30 and TRBJ2-3, with 8 bases lining up with TRBD1. After removal of 2 bases from V and 1 base from J, the junction contained 5 bases not matched to a gene. The CDR3 sequence is 15 residues long. Germline V CDR1 and CDR2: GTSNPN, SVGIG (reference sequence). Supplemented by reference TRBV30 and TRBJ2-3, the full variable domain reads SQTIHQWPATLVQPVGSPLSLECTVEGTSNPNLYWYRQAAGRGLQLLFYSVGIGQISSEVPQNLSASRPQDRQFILSSKKLLLSDSGFYLCAWSTGGRRTDTQYFGPGTRLTVL.

This clonotype appeared many times. This chain connects TRBV4-3 to TRBJ2-2; D possibly corresponds to TRBD1 (6 bases). There are 17 residues in the CDR3. The germline V gene has CDR1 LGHNA and CDR2 YSLEER. V lost 0 bases and J lost 6, with 17 bases in between. CDR3 loop: CASSQDLARGMSGELFF. In nucleotides, the CDR3 is TGCGCCAGCAGCCAAGATCTTGCCAGGGGAATGTCCGGGGAGCTGTTTTTT.

This clonotype was found a few times. The J gene is TRBJ1-2, the V gene TRBV4-3; 7 bases agree with TRBD1. CDR1 LGHNA and CDR2 YSLEER come from the germline V gene. The CDR3 totals 14 residues. Trimming cost V 2 bases and J 3 bases; bases outside gene matches: 3. CDR3 amino acids: CASSQIDRDYGYTF. CDR3 coding DNA: TGCGCCAGCAGCCAAATCGACAGGGACTATGGCTACACCTTC.

This clonotype was detected ten times or more. The chain uses TRBV29-1 and TRBJ2-3; 7 bases agree with TRBD2. This CDR3 is 13 amino acids long. CDR1 is SQVTM and CDR2 is ANQGSEA in the germline V gene. V gave up 7 bases and J gave up 0 bases; unmatched junction bases: 4. The CDR3 coding sequence is TGCAGCGCGGCTAGCGGAAGCACAGATACGCAGTATTTT. Translation gives CSAASGSTDTQYF.

The chain uses TRBV20-1 and TRBJ2-2; D might be TRBD1 (6 bases). The germline CDR1 and CDR2 sequences are DFQATT and SNEGSKA (reference sequence). The CDR3 is 16 residues long. V dropped 4 bases and J dropped 3 bases, with 18 bases sitting between them. The CDR3, as DNA: TGCAGTGCTACTTCTACAGGGTCTAGGGACACCGGGGAGCTGTTTTTT. This gives the protein CSATSTGSRDTGELFF.

This clonotype has at least ten counts. J is TRBJ2-1 and V is TRBV7-2, with D maybe TRBD2 (5 bases). Germline CDR1 and CDR2: SGHTA and FQGNSA. The CDR3 spans 14 residues. Trimming took 5 bases from V and 9 from J, leaving 17 bases between them. The CDR3 region is CASSRNYQEGEQFF. CDR3 nucleotides: TGTGCCAGCAGCCGAAACTACCAAGAGGGTGAGCAGTTCTTC.

The table lists this clonotype with a few counts. The chain links TRBV7-2 to TRBJ1-1; D perhaps matches TRBD1 (5 bases). Trimming removed 6 bases at V and 11 bases at J, with 22 bases between. Germline assignment: CDR1 SGHTA and CDR2 FQGNSA. The CDR3 covers 14 residues. CDR3 in amino acids: CASRPFSGTLGAFF. CDR3 sequence (DNA): TGTGCCAGCAGACCCTTTTCCGGGACCTTAGGGGCTTTCTTT.

This clonotype was seen at least ten times. This chain links TRBV4-2 with TRBJ2-6; D is unclear. The CDR3 is made up of 15 amino acids. V was pared by 1 base and J by 1 base, with 5 bases between. Germline V CDR1 and CDR2: LGHNA, YNFKEQ. The CDR3 is CASSQGSSGANVLTF. The CDR3 region has the DNA TGTGCCAGCAGCCAAGGGTCTTCTGGGGCCAACGTCCTGACTTTC.

This clonotype was picked up many times. This rearrangement joins TRBV5-1 to TRBJ2-6; possible D gene TRBD1, 5 bases. Trimming shortened V by 2 bases and J by 4 bases, and 19 bases separated the two germline ends. Germline V gene sequence: CDR1 SGHRS, CDR2 YFSETQ. The CDR3 is made up of 18 amino acids. The DNA of the CDR3 is TGCGCCAGCAGCTTAGGACATGGACGCCTGGGGGGGGCCAACGTCCTGACTTTC. Protein sequence: CASSLGHGRLGGANVLTF.

The V and J genes are TRBV5-1 and TRBJ1-5; D might be TRBD1 (6 bases). The CDR3 is made up of 14 amino acids. V was pared by 1 base and J by 5 bases, with 10 bases between. Germline CDR1 and CDR2: SGHRS and YFSETQ. The CDR3 reads CASSLRSGDQPQHF. CDR3 bases: TGCGCCAGCAGCTTGAGGTCAGGGGATCAGCCCCAGCATTTT.

This clonotype was found many times. V usage is TRBV3-1 and J usage is TRBJ2-7; D might be TRBD2 (6 bases). This CDR3 comprises 13 residues. Germline V gene sequence: CDR1 LGHDT, CDR2 YNNKEL (reference sequence). V was cut by 0 bases and J by 6 bases, with 9 bases left in between. The CDR3 nucleotides are TGTGCCAGCAGCCAAGATCCGGAGGGCGAGCAGTACTTC. This sequence encodes CASSQDPEGEQYF.

This clonotype was seen many times. Compared with germline, one end of the junction differs, possibly owing to a read error. This rearrangement joins TRBV20-1 to TRBJ2-7, with D possibly being TRBD1 (6 bases). Looked up from germline, CDR1 is DFQATT and CDR2 is SNEGSKA (reference sequence). The CDR3 is made up of 12 amino acids. CDR3 region: CSARLEVRDTLF. Written as DNA, the CDR3 is TGCAGTGCTAGACTTGAGGTGAGGGACACCCTGTTC.

The table lists this clonotype with many counts. CDR3 DNA: TGTGCCAGCACGGGCGGGTCGGGACGGGGTGAGCAGTTCTTC. Its protein is CASTGGSGRGEQFF. V is TRBV7-2 and J is TRBJ2-1; D may match TRBD1 or TRBD2 (5 bases each). The CDR3 loop spans 14 amino acids. V lost 7 bases and J 9 bases, leaving 19 bases between the germline ends. Germline CDR1 reads SGHTA; CDR2 reads FQGNSA.

This clonotype has a handful of counts. The chain joins TRBV20-1 to TRBJ2-3; TRBD2 aligns across 8 bases. CDR3 length equals 15 residues. Germline trimming cut 0 bases from V and 7 bases from J; bases unmatched to any gene: 9. CDR1 and CDR2 from the germline V gene are DFQATT and SNEGSKA (reference sequence). CDR3 amino acids: CSARDPGSGINTQYF. As DNA, the CDR3 is TGCAGTGCTAGAGATCCGGGTAGCGGGATAAATACGCAGTATTTT.

Comments on this clonotype: A read error may explain this, as a much larger clone is one base away. The V gene is TRBV27, the J gene TRBJ1-1; D is unresolved. This CDR3 is built from 13 residues. V lost 10 bases to trimming and J lost 0 bases, with 12 bases between them. Germline assignment: CDR1 MNHEY and CDR2 SMNVEV (reference sequence). CDR3 DNA: TGTGCCACCGGGAGGCGCATGAACACTGAAGCTTTCTTT. It encodes CATGRRMNTEAFF.